This T cell receptor (beta chain) derives from a study of PD-L1 blockade in urothelial cancer. Repertoires were generated with immunoSEQ multiplex PCR, while TCRdb's copy carries only in-frame clones and drops some. This sample has tens of thousands of clones; roughly 87% occur once, and the top ten carry roughly 14%. The CDR3 is 14 residues long. Germline CDR1 KGHSH, CDR2 LQKENI. V lost 0 bases and J lost 3, with 7 bases in between. Time point specified: pretreatment peripheral blood. Sequencing used PBMCs, obtained around atezolizumab (anti-PD-L1) treatment. The chain combines TRBV18 with TRBJ2-3, with unresolved D. The sequence was collected from a woman aged 55-69 years with urothelial cancer. The CDR3 here is CASSPPSMTDTQYF. CDR3 nucleotides: TGTGCCAGCTCACCACCGTCAATGACAGATACGCAGTATTTT.